The sequence of this TCR beta chain was determined in a study of blood T cell repertoires in COVID-19. Study-wide context: COVID-19 samples, acute and convalescent, were from the United States, Italy and Spain.

Here immunoSEQ multiplex PCR was the method, and the copy in TCRdb shows in-frame clones only, minus some. The sample has fewer than 250,000 clones, roughly 79% seen once. The sample was peripheral blood. The sequence was collected from a woman of 80 years or more with acute or convalescent COVID-19.

The CDR3 protein is CASSRTSGGAQFF. The CDR3 nucleotides read TGTGCCAGCAGCCGGACTAGCGGGGGGGCACAGTTCTTC. This chain connects TRBV5-6 to TRBJ2-1, with 15 bases fitting TRBD2. V shed 4 bases, J shed 13 bases, and the junction held 3 bases outside the gene matches. CDR3 length: 13 residues. The V gene's germline CDR1 is SGHDT and CDR2 YYEEEE.